The 20 T cell receptor beta chains given below trace back to one sample, sequenced in a study of T cells expressing NK-cell markers. Reprocessing the 5' RACE reads, TCRdb reports a single entry for every CDR3 protein and omits DNA. In total, the table holds some 460,000 distinct CDR3 sequences. The sample was blood T cells: a sorted CD56 or NKG2C T cell subset, CD4+ or CD8+ T cells, or bulk PBMC T cells (not recorded which). These receptors were taken from a woman in her 50s in good health.

The chain has TRBV14 and TRBJ2-2; TCRdb names TRBD1, which stays unverified in the absence of DNA. This CDR3 has 16 residues. The germline V gene has CDR1 SGHDN and CDR2 FVKESK. The CDR3 loop is CASSQDPGAPSRELFF.

V gene TRBV2 combines with J gene TRBJ2-4; TCRdb names TRBD2, which stays unverified in the absence of DNA. Germline V gene lookup returns CDR1 SNHLY and CDR2 FYNNEI. CDR3 length: 15 amino acids. CDR3 residues: CASSVDSGAKNIQYF.

The chain couples TRBV24-1 to TRBJ2-6; TCRdb reports TRBD1, a call that lacks DNA to check it against. The CDR3 is made up of 16 amino acids. Germline lookup yields CDR1 KGHDR and CDR2 SFDVKD. This chain's CDR3 is CATSAPAGAGANVLTF.

The V and J genes are TRBV29-1 and TRBJ2-2; checking the TCRdb D call of TRBD1 is not possible without DNA. The CDR3 sequence is 14 residues long. Germline V gene sequence: CDR1 SQVTM, CDR2 ANQGSEA. The chain's CDR3 is CSAGGGAIGGELFF.

The rearrangement links TRBV6-2 or TRBV6-3 to TRBJ2-3; TCRdb's D call, TRBD1, is unchecked because there is no DNA. Germline CDR1 is MNHEY and CDR2 is SVGEGT. The CDR3 has 15 residues. CDR3 residues: CATGRAGVRTDTQYF.

The chain links TRBV5-4 to TRBJ2-5. Germline V lookup: CDR1 SGHNT, CDR2 YYREEE (reference sequence). The CDR3 spans 14 residues. The CDR3 loop is CASSFQELQETQYF.

V is TRBV29-1 and J is TRBJ2-2. Germline V gene data show CDR1 as SQVTM and CDR2 as ANQGSEA. The CDR3 covers 13 residues. The CDR3 reads CSTQTHNTGELFF.

The rearrangement links TRBV20-1 to TRBJ2-7; TCRdb's assignment of TRBD2 cannot be checked, as there is no DNA. Germline V gene data show CDR1 as DFQATT and CDR2 as SNEGSKA (reference sequence). This CDR3 is built from 16 residues. The CDR3 sequence: CSAGGTSGAARYEQYF.

The J gene is TRBJ2-1, the V gene TRBV2. CDR1 SNHLY and CDR2 FYNNEI come from the germline V gene. This CDR3 spans 17 amino acids. The CDR3 region is CASSEADFTGDDNEQFF.

J is TRBJ1-6 and V is TRBV2; TCRdb picks TRBD1, but there is no DNA to check that call. The CDR3 is made up of 13 amino acids. CDR1 SNHLY and CDR2 FYNNEI come from the germline V gene. CDR3 region: CASLGTGGSPLHF. The full variable domain, rest sourced from reference TRBV2 and TRBJ1-6, is EPEVTQTPSHQVTQMGQEVILRCVPISNHLYFYWYRQILGQKVEFLVSFYNNEISEKSEIFDDQFSVERPDGSNFTLKIRSTKLEDSAMYFCASLGTGGSPLHFGNGTRLTVT.

The chain is built from TRBV6-5 and TRBJ2-3. There are 13 residues in the CDR3. Germline CDR1 MNHEY, CDR2 SVGAGI. The chain's CDR3 is CASSYDKVDTQYF.

The chain links TRBV12-3 or TRBV12-4 to TRBJ2-1; TCRdb selects TRBD2, and the lack of DNA leaves this call unchecked. The CDR3 sequence is 19 residues long. CDR3 loop: CASSLASVWASGTVNEQFF.

The chain recombines TRBV10-3 with TRBJ2-1; the D call of TRBD2 rests on TCRdb alone, since no DNA is present to check it. The CDR3 covers 14 residues. The V gene's germline CDR1 is ENHRY and CDR2 SYGVKD. The CDR3 loop is CSSLNKDQRGQQFF.

The chain couples TRBV18 to TRBJ2-1; as DNA is missing, the TRBD2 call by TCRdb cannot be tested. The CDR3 contains 13 residues. Germline V gives CDR1 KGHSH, CDR2 LQKENI. The CDR3 sequence is CASSPLVTNEQFF. The whole variable domain, filled in from reference TRBV18 and TRBJ2-1, reads NAGVMQNPRHLVRRRGQEARLRCSPMKGHSHVYWYRQLPEEGLKFMVYLQKENIIDESGMPKERFSAEFPKEGPSILRIQQVVRGDSAAYFCASSPLVTNEQFFGPGTRLTVL.

V and J are TRBV15 and TRBJ2-3; TCRdb proposes TRBD2, but this gene call is untestable without DNA. This CDR3 contains 14 residues. The germline CDR1 and CDR2 sequences are LNHNV and YYDKDF (reference sequence). This CDR3 is CATSRVDSGSKLYF.

The rearrangement joins TRBV12-3 or TRBV12-4 to TRBJ2-1; the D call of TRBD2 rests on TCRdb alone, since no DNA is present to check it. The CDR3 is made up of 18 amino acids. The CDR3 protein is CASRGGIAGPSSYNEQFF.

This chain uses TRBV12-3 or TRBV12-4 with TRBJ2-3; TCRdb calls TRBD1, which cannot be checked without DNA. This CDR3 has 12 residues. CDR3 sequence reads: CAGGRGADTQYF.

The J gene is TRBJ2-1, the V gene TRBV7-7; TCRdb indicates TRBD2, and absent DNA this call remains unverified. The CDR3 extends over 17 amino acids. Germline V gene sequence: CDR1 SSHAT, CDR2 FNYEAQ (reference sequence). The CDR3 here is CASSLIRGVAGTNEQFF.

The chain employs TRBV20-1 and TRBJ1-4. This CDR3 is built from 13 residues. Germline V gene sequence: CDR1 DFQATT, CDR2 SNEGSKA (reference sequence). The CDR3 protein is CSARGGSNEKLFF.

V gene TRBV9 combines with J gene TRBJ1-2; the D call of TRBD1 rests on TCRdb alone, since no DNA is present to check it. This CDR3 contains 14 residues. The V gene's germline CDR1 is SGDLS and CDR2 YYNGEE. The CDR3 loop reads CASSVAWQGGGYTF. Full variable domain (outside the CDR3, taken from reference TRBV9 and TRBJ1-2): DSGVTQTPKHLITATGQRVTLRCSPRSGDLSVYWYQQSLDQGLQFLIQYYNGEERAKGNILERFSAQQFPDLHSELNLSSLELGDSALYFCASSVAWQGGGYTFGSGTRLTVV.